The rows below give T cell receptor beta chains drawn from one sample of a study of early T cells in non-severe SARS-CoV-2 infection. TCRdb re-called the 5' RACE reads through MiXCR, storing one row per CDR3 protein. Of 45,000 to 65,000 distinct CDR3 sequences in the sample, about 9.3% were seen once. Sequencing was carried out using whole blood. The receptors originated from an adult who was a healthcare worker with PCR-confirmed SARS-CoV-2 infection or an uninfected control (not recorded which). The CDR3 runs from the conserved cysteine through the conserved F or W. D genes are given only for firm matches. Clone size is not always given. Where it is, it says once, few, many or a class for expanded clones.

>TRBV5-8|TRBJ1-2|.|many
CASRGGYGYTF
TGTGCCAGCCGGGGGGGGTATGGCTACACCTTC
>TRBV2|TRBJ2-1|.|.
CASSRRSTEQFF
TGTGCCAGCAGCCGGCGGTCGACTGAGCAGTTCTTC
>TRBV6-6|TRBJ2-6|.|many
CASRDAGSGANVLTF
TGTGCCAGCAGAGACGCGGGGTCTGGGGCCAACGTCCTGACTTTC
>TRBV7-9|TRBJ2-5|.|many
CASSLGGRGEETQYF
TGTGCCAGCAGCTTAGGAGGACGTGGGGAAGAGACCCAGTACTTC
>TRBV9|TRBJ1-1|.|.
CASSVAHGRGTEAFF
TGTGCCAGCAGCGTAGCCCACGGGAGAGGGACTGAAGCTTTCTTT
>TRBV12-3/TRBV12-4|TRBJ2-7|.|.
CASSWYGYEQYF
TGTGCCAGCAGTTGGTACGGCTACGAGCAGTACTTC
>TRBV7-2|TRBJ2-3|TRBD2|many
CASSFGGGTDTQYF
TGTGCCAGCAGCTTCGGCGGGGGTACAGATACGCAGTATTTT
>TRBV19|TRBJ1-2|.|.
CASSIGNTPEHGYTF
TGTGCCAGTAGTATAGGTAACACCCCGGAGCATGGCTACACCTTC
>TRBV19|TRBJ2-1|.|many
CASSMSGGPGYEQFF
TGTGCCAGTAGTATGTCCGGGGGGCCGGGATATGAGCAGTTCTTC
>TRBV5-6|TRBJ2-2|.|many
CASSLGQSGELFF
TGTGCCAGCAGCTTGGGGCAGAGTGGGGAGCTGTTTTTT
>TRBV14|TRBJ2-1|TRBD2|.
CASNQRLAGRYNEQFF
TGTGCCAGCAACCAAAGACTAGCGGGTCGCTACAATGAGCAGTTCTTC
>TRBV20-1|TRBJ2-1|TRBD2|.
CSARGGLAGEGEAKFF
TGCAGTGCTAGAGGGGGACTAGCGGGAGAAGGGGAAGCGAAGTTCTTC
>TRBV20-1|TRBJ2-3|.|.
CSARSGGRADTQYF
TGCAGTGCTAGGTCAGGAGGACGCGCAGATACGCAGTATTTT
>TRBV6-1|TRBJ2-5|.|many
CASSEGGETQYF
TGTGCCAGCAGTGAAGGTGGAGAGACCCAGTACTTC
>TRBV14|TRBJ2-1|TRBD2|many
CASSQRLAGRYNEQFF
TGTGCCAGCAGCCAAAGACTAGCGGGTCGCTACAATGAGCAGTTCTTC
>TRBV6-1|TRBJ2-5|.|.
CASSSGSRRETQYF
TGTGCCAGCAGTTCCGGGTCCAGACGAGAGACCCAGTACTTC
>TRBV2|TRBJ2-5|.|.
CASFKQGSETQYF
TGTGCCAGCTTCAAACAGGGATCGGAGACCCAGTACTTC
>TRBV11-2|TRBJ2-5|.|.
CASSRNAQGQETQYF
TGTGCCAGCAGCCGAAATGCCCAGGGCCAAGAGACCCAGTACTTC
>TRBV29-1|TRBJ2-5|.|.
CSLLPGGQETQYF
TGCAGCCTCCTGCCCGGGGGCCAAGAGACCCAGTACTTC
>TRBV25-1|TRBJ2-1|.|many
CASSEASGIYNEQFF
TGTGCCAGCAGTGAAGCGTCAGGGATATACAATGAGCAGTTCTTC
>TRBV3-1|TRBJ1-3|.|.
CASSQGSGNTIYF
TGTGCCAGCAGCCAAGGCTCTGGAAACACCATATATTTT
>TRBV12-3/TRBV12-4|TRBJ1-1|TRBD1|.
CASSSGGWAFF
TGTGCCAGCAGTTCAGGGGGCTGGGCTTTCTTT
>TRBV30|TRBJ2-3|TRBD2|many
CAWASGGPDTQYF
TGTGCCTGGGCTAGCGGGGGGCCAGATACGCAGTATTTT
>TRBV7-2|TRBJ2-7|TRBD1|.
CASSPNRDSYYEQYF
TGTGCCAGCAGCCCTAACCGGGACAGCTACTACGAGCAGTACTTC
>TRBV5-8|TRBJ2-3|TRBD1|few
CASSLNTGTGVTDTQYF
TGTGCCAGCAGCTTAAACACCGGGACAGGGGTCACTGATACGCAGTATTTT
>TRBV6-1|TRBJ1-4|.|many
CASSERDKLFF
TGTGCCAGCAGTGAAAGGGACAAACTGTTTTTT
>TRBV6-1|TRBJ2-1|TRBD2|many
CASSDGGRGGYNEQFF
TGTGCCAGCAGTGACGGGGGGAGAGGAGGATACAATGAGCAGTTCTTC
>TRBV28|TRBJ2-7|TRBD2|many
CATAGLAVSEQYF
TGTGCCACCGCGGGACTAGCTGTGTCCGAGCAGTACTTC
>TRBV10-2|TRBJ1-2|.|many
CASSDWVLSGYTF
TGCGCCAGCAGTGATTGGGTGCTTTCCGGCTACACCTTC
>TRBV7-2|TRBJ2-5|.|.
CASSLATGRRQETQYF
TGTGCCAGCAGCTTGGCGACAGGGAGGAGACAAGAGACCCAGTACTTC
>TRBV6-6|TRBJ1-5|.|few
CASSYALGDQPQHF
TGTGCCAGCAGTTACGCGCTAGGAGACCAGCCCCAGCATTTT
>TRBV20-1|TRBJ2-4|.|few
CSAPGRSGKNIQYF
TGCAGTGCCCCGGGCCGCTCGGGCAAAAACATTCAGTACTTC
>TRBV29-1|TRBJ2-3|TRBD2|many
CSVDGWGGADTQYF
TGCAGCGTTGATGGTTGGGGAGGGGCAGATACGCAGTATTTT
>TRBV7-9|TRBJ2-1|TRBD2|many
CASSPTTSGVYNEQFF
TGTGCCAGCAGCCCTACTACTAGCGGGGTCTACAATGAGCAGTTCTTC
>TRBV6-6|TRBJ2-1|.|few
CASSYGRGEFF
TGTGCCAGCAGTTATGGCAGAGGCGAGTTCTTC
>TRBV20-1|TRBJ2-3|.|many
CSALNTDTQYF
TGCAGTGCCCTTAACACAGATACGCAGTATTTT
>TRBV4-1|TRBJ2-1|TRBD2|many
CASSHFEREGHGNEQFF
TGCGCCAGCAGCCATTTTGAGCGGGAGGGCCATGGCAATGAGCAGTTCTTC
>TRBV28|TRBJ2-3|TRBD2|many
CASSRGLAATVFTDTQYF
TGTGCCAGCAGCCGAGGGCTAGCGGCAACCGTGTTCACAGATACGCAGTATTTT
>TRBV10-3|TRBJ2-1|TRBD2|many
CAISESTSGTSYNEQFF
TGTGCCATCAGTGAGTCGACTAGCGGAACCTCCTACAATGAGCAGTTCTTC
>TRBV18|TRBJ1-1|.|many
CASSPRTPNTEAFF
TGTGCCAGCTCACCAAGGACACCGAACACTGAAGCTTTCTTT
>TRBV7-9|TRBJ2-1|TRBD1|many
CASSFETGSNEQFF
TGTGCCAGCAGCTTTGAGACAGGGAGCAATGAGCAGTTCTTC
>TRBV12-3/TRBV12-4|TRBJ1-1|.|many
CASSLGDPEAFF
TGTGCCAGCAGTTTGGGGGATCCTGAAGCTTTCTTT
>TRBV20-1|TRBJ2-5|TRBD2|.
CSASNPSFGGGAETQYF
TGCAGTGCTAGTAACCCCTCTTTCGGCGGGGGGGCTGAGACCCAGTACTTC
>TRBV29-1|TRBJ1-3|.|.
CSVVLGVGGNTIYF
TGCAGCGTTGTCTTGGGGGTGGGTGGAAACACCATATATTTT
>TRBV28|TRBJ2-3|TRBD1|many
CASSPVGGSDTQYF
TGTGCCAGCAGCCCCGTAGGGGGCTCAGATACGCAGTATTTT
>TRBV5-1|TRBJ1-2|TRBD1|few
CASRRSGQSYGYTF
TGCGCCAGCAGGAGATCGGGACAGAGCTATGGCTACACCTTC
>TRBV2|TRBJ2-5|TRBD2|few
CASSDLPGLAVSEETQYF
TGTGCCAGCAGCGACCTGCCGGGACTAGCGGTTAGTGAAGAGACCCAGTACTTC
>TRBV20-1|TRBJ2-7|.|many
CSARWTGRYEQYF
TGCAGTGCTAGATGGACCGGGCGTTACGAGCAGTACTTC
>TRBV29-1|TRBJ2-6|.|.
CSVRRSGANVLTF
TGCAGCGTTCGTCGCTCTGGGGCCAACGTCCTGACTTTC
>TRBV25-1|TRBJ2-1|.|few
CASSDARRGQDEQFF
TGTGCCAGCAGTGACGCGCGGAGGGGTCAGGATGAGCAGTTCTTC
>TRBV4-1|TRBJ2-6|.|many
CASSQDMGAANVLTF
TGCGCCAGCAGCCAAGATATGGGGGCGGCCAACGTCCTGACTTTC
>TRBV27|TRBJ1-3|.|many
CASSPRTAGGNTIYF
TGTGCCAGCAGTCCCCGCACAGCCGGCGGAAACACCATATATTTT
>TRBV7-2|TRBJ2-2|TRBD2|.
CASSLQGTSSTGELFF
TGTGCCAGCAGCTTACAGGGGACTAGCAGCACCGGGGAGCTGTTTTTT
>TRBV19|TRBJ2-2|.|.
CASKIRQGGTGELFF
TGTGCCAGTAAAATCCGGCAGGGTGGCACCGGGGAGCTGTTTTTT
>TRBV5-1|TRBJ2-7|.|few
CASSPSGPYEQYF
TGCGCCAGCAGCCCAAGCGGGCCCTACGAGCAGTACTTC
>TRBV29-1|TRBJ2-7|TRBD2|few
CSMTSTRYEQYF
TGCAGCATGACTAGCACCCGCTACGAGCAGTACTTC
>TRBV12-3/TRBV12-4|TRBJ2-7|.|.
CASSFERGYEQYF
TGTGCCAGCAGTTTTGAGAGGGGCTACGAGCAGTACTTC
>TRBV30|TRBJ1-1|.|many
CAWNLQRNTEAFF
TGTGCCTGGAACTTACAGCGGAACACTGAAGCTTTCTTT
>TRBV4-2|TRBJ2-1|.|many
CASSQEVGTGNNEQFF
TGTGCCAGCAGCCAAGAAGTCGGTACAGGGAACAATGAGCAGTTCTTC
>TRBV27|TRBJ2-5|.|medium-sized
CASSRRSQGEETQYF
TGTGCCAGCAGTCGCCGGTCACAGGGTGAAGAGACCCAGTACTTC